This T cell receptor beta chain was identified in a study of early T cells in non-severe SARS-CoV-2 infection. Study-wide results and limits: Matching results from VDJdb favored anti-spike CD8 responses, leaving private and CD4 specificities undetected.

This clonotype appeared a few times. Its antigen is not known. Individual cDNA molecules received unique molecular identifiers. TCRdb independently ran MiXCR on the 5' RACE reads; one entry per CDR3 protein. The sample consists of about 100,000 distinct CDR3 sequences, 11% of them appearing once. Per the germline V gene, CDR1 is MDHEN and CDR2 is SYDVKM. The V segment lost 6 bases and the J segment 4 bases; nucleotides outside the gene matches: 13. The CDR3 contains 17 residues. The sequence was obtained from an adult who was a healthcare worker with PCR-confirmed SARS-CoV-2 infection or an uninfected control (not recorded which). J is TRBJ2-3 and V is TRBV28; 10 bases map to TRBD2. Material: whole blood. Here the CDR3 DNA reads TGTGCCAGCAGCGAGAGTAAAAAGCGGGAGGGCGCAGATACGCAGTATTTT. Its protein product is CASSESKKREGADTQYF.